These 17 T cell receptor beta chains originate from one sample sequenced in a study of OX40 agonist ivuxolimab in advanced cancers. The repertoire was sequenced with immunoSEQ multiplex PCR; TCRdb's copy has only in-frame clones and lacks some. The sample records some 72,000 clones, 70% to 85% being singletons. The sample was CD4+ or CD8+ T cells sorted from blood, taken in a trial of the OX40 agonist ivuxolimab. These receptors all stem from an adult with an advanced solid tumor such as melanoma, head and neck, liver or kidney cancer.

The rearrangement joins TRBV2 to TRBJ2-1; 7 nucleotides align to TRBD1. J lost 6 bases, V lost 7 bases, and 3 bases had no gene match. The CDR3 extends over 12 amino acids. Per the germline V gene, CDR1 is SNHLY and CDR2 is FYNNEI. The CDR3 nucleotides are TGTGCCAGCAACCGACAGGGCAATGAGCAGTTCTTC. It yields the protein CASNRQGNEQFF.

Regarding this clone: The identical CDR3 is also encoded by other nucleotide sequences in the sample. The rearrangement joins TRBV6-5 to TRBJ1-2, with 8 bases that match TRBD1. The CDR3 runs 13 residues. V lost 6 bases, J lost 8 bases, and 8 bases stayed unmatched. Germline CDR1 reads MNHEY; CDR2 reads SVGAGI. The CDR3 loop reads CASSRSGGRGYTF. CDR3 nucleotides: TGTGCCAGCAGCCGGTCAGGGGGCCGGGGCTACACCTTC.

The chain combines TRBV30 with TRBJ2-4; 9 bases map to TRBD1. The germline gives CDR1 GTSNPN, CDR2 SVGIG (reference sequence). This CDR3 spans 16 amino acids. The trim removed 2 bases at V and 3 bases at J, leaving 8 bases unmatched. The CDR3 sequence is CAWSSRDRDLKNIQYF. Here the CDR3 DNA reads TGTGCCTGGAGTTCCCGGGACAGGGACCTCAAAAACATTCAGTACTTC.

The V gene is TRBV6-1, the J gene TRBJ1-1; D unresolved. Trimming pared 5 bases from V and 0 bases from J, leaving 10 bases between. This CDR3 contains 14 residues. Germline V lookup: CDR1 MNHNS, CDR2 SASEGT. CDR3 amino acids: CASSPQPMNTEAFF. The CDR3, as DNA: TGTGCCAGCAGTCCTCAGCCCATGAACACTGAAGCTTTCTTT.

The CDR3 sequence is CASTQGGTGIPELFYEQYF. The CDR3 DNA follows: TGTGCCAGCACCCAAGGGGGGACAGGAATACCCGAACTCTTTTACGAGCAGTACTTC. The chain is built from TRBV7-2 and TRBJ2-7; 8 bases are shared with TRBD1. After removal of 7 bases from V and 4 bases from J, the junction contained 24 bases not matched to a gene. The CDR3 is made up of 19 amino acids. Germline V gene data show CDR1 as SGHTA and CDR2 as FQGNSA.

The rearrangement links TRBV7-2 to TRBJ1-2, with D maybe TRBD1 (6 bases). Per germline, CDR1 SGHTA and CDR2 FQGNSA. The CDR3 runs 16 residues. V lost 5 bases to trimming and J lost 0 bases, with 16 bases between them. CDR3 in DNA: TGTGCCAGCAGCCCGAGGACAGCCCTGCCTAACTATGGCTACACCTTC. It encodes CASSPRTALPNYGYTF.

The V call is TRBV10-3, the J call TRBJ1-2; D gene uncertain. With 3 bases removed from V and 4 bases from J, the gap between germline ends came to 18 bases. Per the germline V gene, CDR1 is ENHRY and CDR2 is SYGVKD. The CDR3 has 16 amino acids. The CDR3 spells CAISDPERIRRYGYTF. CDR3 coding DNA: TGTGCCATCAGTGACCCAGAAAGGATTCGCCGCTATGGCTACACCTTC.

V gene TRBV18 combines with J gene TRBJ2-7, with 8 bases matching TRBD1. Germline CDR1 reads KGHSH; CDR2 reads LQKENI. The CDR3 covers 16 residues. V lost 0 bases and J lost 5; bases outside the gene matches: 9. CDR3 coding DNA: TGTGCCAGCTCACCACCGGAATGGACAGGGTCTCACGAGCAGTACTTC. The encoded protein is CASSPPEWTGSHEQYF.

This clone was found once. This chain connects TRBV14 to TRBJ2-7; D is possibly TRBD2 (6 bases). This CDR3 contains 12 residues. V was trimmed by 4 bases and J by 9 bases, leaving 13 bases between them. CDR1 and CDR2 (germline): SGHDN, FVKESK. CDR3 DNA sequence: TGTGCCAGCAGCCCAAGCGGGCAGGGGCAGTACTTC. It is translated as CASSPSGQGQYF.

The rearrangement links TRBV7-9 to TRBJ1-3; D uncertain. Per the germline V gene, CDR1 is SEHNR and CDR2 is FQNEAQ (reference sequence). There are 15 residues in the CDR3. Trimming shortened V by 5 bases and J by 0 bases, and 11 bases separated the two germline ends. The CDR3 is CASSQAPDSGNTIYF. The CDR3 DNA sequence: TGTGCCAGCAGCCAGGCCCCCGACTCTGGAAACACCATATATTTT. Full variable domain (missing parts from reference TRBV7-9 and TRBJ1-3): DTGVSQNPRHKITKRGQNVTFRCDPISEHNRLYWYRQTLGQGPEFLTYFQNEAQLEKSRLLSDRFSAERPKGSFSTLEIQRTEQGDSAMYLCASSQAPDSGNTIYFGEGSWLTVV.

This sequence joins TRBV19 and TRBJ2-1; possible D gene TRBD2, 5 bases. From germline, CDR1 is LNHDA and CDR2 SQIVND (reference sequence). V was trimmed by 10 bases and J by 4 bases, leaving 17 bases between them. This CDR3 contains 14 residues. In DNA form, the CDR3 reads TGTGCCACAGCGCGCAATTCGGGGTACAATGAGCAGTTCTTC. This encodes CATARNSGYNEQFF.

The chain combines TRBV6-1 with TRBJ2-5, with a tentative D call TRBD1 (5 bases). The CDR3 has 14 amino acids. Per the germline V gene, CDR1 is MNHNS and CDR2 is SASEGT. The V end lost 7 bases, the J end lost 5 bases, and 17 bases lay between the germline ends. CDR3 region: CASKRANKGETQYF. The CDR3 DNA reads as TGTGCCAGCAAACGTGCTAACAAGGGGGAGACCCAGTACTTC.

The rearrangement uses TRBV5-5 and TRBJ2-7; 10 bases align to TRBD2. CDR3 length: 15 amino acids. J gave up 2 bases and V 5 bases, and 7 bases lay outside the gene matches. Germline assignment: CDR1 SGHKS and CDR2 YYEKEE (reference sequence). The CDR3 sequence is CASSLSGRTPYEQYF. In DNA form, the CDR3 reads TGTGCCAGCAGTCTTAGCGGGAGGACCCCCTACGAGCAGTACTTC.

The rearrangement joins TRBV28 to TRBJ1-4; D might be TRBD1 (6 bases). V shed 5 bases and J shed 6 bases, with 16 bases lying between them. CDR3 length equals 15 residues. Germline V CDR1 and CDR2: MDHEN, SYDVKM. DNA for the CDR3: TGTGCCAGCAGTACGGGAGGCGCAGGGGATGAAAAACTGTTTTTT. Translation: CASSTGGAGDEKLFF.

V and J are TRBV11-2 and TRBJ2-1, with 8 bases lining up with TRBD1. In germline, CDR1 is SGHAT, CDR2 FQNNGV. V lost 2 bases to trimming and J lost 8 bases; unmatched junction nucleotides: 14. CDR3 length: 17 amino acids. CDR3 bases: TGTGCCAGCAGCTTATTCGATTGGGACAGGCATAAGGATGAGCAGTTCTTC. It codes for CASSLFDWDRHKDEQFF. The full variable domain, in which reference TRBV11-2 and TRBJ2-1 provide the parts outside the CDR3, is EAGVAQSPRYKIIEKRQSVAFWCNPISGHATLYWYQQILGQGPKLLIQFQNNGVVDDSQLPKDRFSAERLKGVDSTLKIQPAKLEDSAVYLCASSLFDWDRHKDEQFFGPGTRLTVL.

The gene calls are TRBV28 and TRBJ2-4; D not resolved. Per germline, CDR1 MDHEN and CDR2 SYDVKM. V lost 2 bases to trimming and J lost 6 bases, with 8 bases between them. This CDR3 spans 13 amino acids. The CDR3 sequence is CASSLGGPNIQYF. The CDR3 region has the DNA TGTGCCAGCAGTTTAGGCGGACCAAACATTCAGTACTTC. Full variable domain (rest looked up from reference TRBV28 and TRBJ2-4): DVKVTQSSRYLVKRTGEKVFLECVQDMDHENMFWYRQDPGLGLRLIYFSYDVKMKEKGDIPEGYSVSREKKERFSLILESASTNQTSMYLCASSLGGPNIQYFGAGTRLSVL.

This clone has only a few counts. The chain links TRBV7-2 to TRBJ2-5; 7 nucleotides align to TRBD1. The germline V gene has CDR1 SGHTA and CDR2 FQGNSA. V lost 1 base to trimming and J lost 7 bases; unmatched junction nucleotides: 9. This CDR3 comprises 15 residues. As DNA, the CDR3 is TGTGCCAGCAGCTTAGATGCAGGGGGTATGGGGACCCAGTACTTC. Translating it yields CASSLDAGGMGTQYF.